The clone carrying this T cell receptor beta chain was counted a single time. The record originates from a study of blood T cell repertoires in COVID-19. About the study: Whether acute or convalescent, the COVID-19 samples came from the United States, Italy and Spain. T cells, B-cell-depleted T cells, or PBMCs supplied cDNA or gDNA.

Germline V gene lookup returns CDR1 MNHEY and CDR2 SVGEGT. The CDR3 is made up of 11 amino acids. The ends were cut back, 2 bases at V and 8 bases at J, with 6 bases in the middle. Original processing methods: The authors estimated nucleated cell counts from reference gene primer amplification. Sequencing was performed with immunoSEQ multiplex PCR; in TCRdb, only in-frame clones are kept and a portion is missing. V and J calls and clone size come straight from that table; D and trimming were deduced from the DNA. The sample includes a few hundred thousand clones, roughly 80% of them seen just once. This TCR was sampled from an elderly woman with acute or convalescent COVID-19. The V call is TRBV6-2 or TRBV6-3, the J call TRBJ1-1; the D gene is possibly TRBD1 (5 bases). The sample was peripheral blood. CDR3 nucleotide sequence: TGTGCCAGCAGTTACGCAGGGGAAGCTTTCTTT. Translated, it gives CASSYAGEAFF.